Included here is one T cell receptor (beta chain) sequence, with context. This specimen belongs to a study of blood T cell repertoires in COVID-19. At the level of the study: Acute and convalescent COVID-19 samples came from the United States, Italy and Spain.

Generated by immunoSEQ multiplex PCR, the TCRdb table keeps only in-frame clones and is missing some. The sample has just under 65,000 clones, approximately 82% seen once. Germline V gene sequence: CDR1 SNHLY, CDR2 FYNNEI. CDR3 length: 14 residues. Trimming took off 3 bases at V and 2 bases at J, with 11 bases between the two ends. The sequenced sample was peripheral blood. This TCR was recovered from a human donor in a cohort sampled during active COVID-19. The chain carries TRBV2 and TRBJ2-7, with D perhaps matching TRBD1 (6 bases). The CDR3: CASSDQGTTYEQYF. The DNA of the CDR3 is TGTGCCAGCAGTGATCAGGGGACAACCTACGAGCAGTACTTC. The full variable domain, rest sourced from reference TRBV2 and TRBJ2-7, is EPEVTQTPSHQVTQMGQEVILRCVPISNHLYFYWYRQILGQKVEFLVSFYNNEISEKSEIFDDQFSVERPDGSNFTLKIRSTKLEDSAMYFCASSDQGTTYEQYFGPGTRLTVT.